This is a list of T cell receptor beta chains from one sample in a study of response to subunit inactivated influenza vaccine. TCRdb ran MiXCR on the RT-PCR reads and lists one entry per CDR3 protein. The sample records around 570,000 distinct CDR3 sequences, 11% being singletons. The data were also submitted as part of a second study, on T cells expressing NK-cell markers.

Sequencing used PBMCs from blood, obtained on the day of vaccination. These receptors originate from a man aged 50-59 years who received an inactivated influenza vaccine. CDR3s include the opening cysteine and the closing phenylalanine or tryptophan. Fields, in order: clone size, J gene, V gene, D gene, CDR3 protein, CDR3 DNA. D genes are given only for firm matches. Rows may omit the clone size; those that give it use once, few, many or a size class.

size: .; J: TRBJ2-1; V: TRBV2; D: .; CDR3: CASSEQGNYNEQFF; DNA: TGTGCCAGCAGTGAACAGGGTAACTACAATGAGCAGTTCTTC
size: few; J: TRBJ2-1; V: TRBV11-2; D: TRBD2; CDR3: CASSLEGWSRGARSYNEQFF; DNA: TGTGCCAGCAGCTTAGAAGGGTGGTCGCGGGGGGCGCGATCCTACAATGAGCAGTTCTTC
size: few; J: TRBJ2-1; V: TRBV15; D: .; CDR3: CATSRQGGVRGHNEQFF; DNA: TGTGCCACCAGCAGGCAGGGGGGAGTCCGTGGCCACAATGAGCAGTTCTTC
size: few; J: TRBJ2-7; V: TRBV18; D: TRBD2; CDR3: CASSPSPGLAGAGEQYF; DNA: TGTGCCAGCTCCCCCTCTCCGGGACTAGCGGGAGCAGGGGAGCAGTACTTC
size: few; J: TRBJ2-1; V: TRBV20-1; D: TRBD1; CDR3: CSASPIPGGGQFF; DNA: TGCAGTGCTTCCCCCATTCCAGGGGGCGGACAGTTCTTC
size: few; J: TRBJ2-3; V: TRBV5-1; D: TRBD1; CDR3: CASLKGTDITDTQYF; DNA: TGCGCCAGCTTAAAAGGGACAGACATCACAGATACGCAGTATTTT
size: many; J: TRBJ2-3; V: TRBV20-1; D: .; CDR3: CSARDLRGTDTQYF; DNA: TGCAGTGCTAGAGATCTACGGGGAACAGATACGCAGTATTTT
size: few; J: TRBJ2-1; V: TRBV14; D: .; CDR3: CASSPAYGGSSYNEQFF; DNA: TGTGCCAGCAGCCCCGCCTACGGGGGTAGCTCCTACAATGAGCAGTTCTTC
size: few; J: TRBJ2-7; V: TRBV4-1; D: .; CDR3: CASSQDRDSGYEQYF; DNA: TGCGCCAGCAGCCAAGACCGGGACTCCGGCTACGAGCAGTACTTC
size: .; J: TRBJ1-2; V: TRBV25-1; D: .; CDR3: CASSEWKGGKGYTF; DNA: TGTGCCAGCAGTGAATGGAAAGGGGGGAAGGGCTACACCTTC
size: few; J: TRBJ2-3; V: TRBV12-3/TRBV12-4; D: .; CDR3: CASSLRWWPEYF; DNA: TGTGCCAGCAGTTTACGGTGGTGGCCCGAGTATTTT
size: .; J: TRBJ1-5; V: TRBV12-3/TRBV12-4; D: TRBD1; CDR3: CASRSGTDGNQPQHF; DNA: TGTGCCAGCAGATCCGGGACAGATGGCAATCAGCCCCAGCATTTT
size: .; J: TRBJ2-7; V: TRBV5-1; D: .; CDR3: CASSTRDSYLAEQYF; DNA: TGCGCCAGCAGCACCCGGGACTCCTATCTCGCCGAGCAGTACTTC
size: few; J: TRBJ1-2; V: TRBV20-1; D: .; CDR3: CSARDLTRDYGYTF; DNA: TGCAGTGCTAGAGATCTCACCAGGGACTATGGCTACACCTTC
size: few; J: TRBJ2-3; V: TRBV5-8; D: TRBD2; CDR3: CASSLARGVDTQYF; DNA: TGTGCCAGCAGCTTGGCCCGGGGGGTGGATACGCAGTATTTT
size: few; J: TRBJ2-1; V: TRBV30; D: TRBD2; CDR3: CAWSRWWIEGGPKSDNEQFF; DNA: TGTGCCTGGAGTCGGTGGTGGATAGAGGGAGGGCCGAAATCCGACAATGAGCAGTTCTTC
size: few; J: TRBJ1-4; V: TRBV12-3/TRBV12-4; D: .; CDR3: CASSLMGEKLFF; DNA: TGTGCCAGCAGTTTAATGGGGGAAAAACTGTTTTTT
size: .; J: TRBJ2-6; V: TRBV7-9; D: .; CDR3: CASSLDTNSGANVLTF; DNA: TGTGCCAGCAGCCTCGATACTAACTCTGGGGCCAACGTCCTGACTTTC
size: many; J: TRBJ2-1; V: TRBV12-3/TRBV12-4; D: .; CDR3: CASSFGGLHNEQFF; DNA: TGTGCCAGCAGTTTCGGGGGGCTTCACAATGAGCAGTTCTTC